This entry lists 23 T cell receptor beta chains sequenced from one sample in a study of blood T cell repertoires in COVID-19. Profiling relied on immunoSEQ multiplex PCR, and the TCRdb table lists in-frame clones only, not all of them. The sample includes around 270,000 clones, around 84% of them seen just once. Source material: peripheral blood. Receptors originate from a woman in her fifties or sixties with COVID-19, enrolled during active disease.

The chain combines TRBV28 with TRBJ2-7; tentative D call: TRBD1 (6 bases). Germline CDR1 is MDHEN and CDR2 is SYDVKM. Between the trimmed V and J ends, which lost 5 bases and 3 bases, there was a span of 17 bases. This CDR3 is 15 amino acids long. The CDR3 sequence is CASSTGTGFYYEQYF. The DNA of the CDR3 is TGTGCCAGCAGTACGGGTACAGGGTTTTACTACGAGCAGTACTTC.

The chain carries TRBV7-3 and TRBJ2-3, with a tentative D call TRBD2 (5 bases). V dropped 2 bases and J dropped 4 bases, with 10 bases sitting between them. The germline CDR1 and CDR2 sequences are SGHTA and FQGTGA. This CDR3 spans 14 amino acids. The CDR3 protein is CASSLAGPPDTQYF. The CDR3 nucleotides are TGTGCCAGCAGCTTAGCGGGCCCCCCAGATACGCAGTATTTT.

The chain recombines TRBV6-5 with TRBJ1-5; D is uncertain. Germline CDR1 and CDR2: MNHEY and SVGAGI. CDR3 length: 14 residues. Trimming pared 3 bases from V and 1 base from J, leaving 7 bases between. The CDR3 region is CASSYGQSNQPQHF. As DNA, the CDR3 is TGTGCCAGCAGTTATGGGCAGAGCAATCAGCCCCAGCATTTT.

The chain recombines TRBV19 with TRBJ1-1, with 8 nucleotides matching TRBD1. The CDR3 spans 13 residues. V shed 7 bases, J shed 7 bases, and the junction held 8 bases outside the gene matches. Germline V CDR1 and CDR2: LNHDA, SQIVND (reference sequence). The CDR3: CASKGTGLFEAFF. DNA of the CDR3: TGTGCCAGTAAAGGGACAGGCTTATTTGAAGCTTTCTTT.

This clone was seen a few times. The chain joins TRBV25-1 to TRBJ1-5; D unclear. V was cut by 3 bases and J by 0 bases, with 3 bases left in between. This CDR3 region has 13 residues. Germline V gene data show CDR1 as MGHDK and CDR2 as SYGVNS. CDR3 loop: CASSEYSNQPQHF. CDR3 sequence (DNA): TGTGCCAGCAGTGAGTATAGCAATCAGCCCCAGCATTTT.

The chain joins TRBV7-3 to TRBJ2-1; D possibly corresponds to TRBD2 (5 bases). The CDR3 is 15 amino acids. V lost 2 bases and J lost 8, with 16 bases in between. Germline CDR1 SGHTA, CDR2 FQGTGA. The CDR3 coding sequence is TGTGCCAGCAGCTTAGTAGCGTCCCGGTTGGATGAGCAGTTCTTC. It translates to CASSLVASRLDEQFF.

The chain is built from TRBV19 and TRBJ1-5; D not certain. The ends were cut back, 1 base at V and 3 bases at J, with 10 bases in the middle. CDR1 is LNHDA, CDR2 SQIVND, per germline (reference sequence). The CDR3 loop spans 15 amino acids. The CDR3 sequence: CASSIGGQNNQPQHF. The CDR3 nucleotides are TGTGCCAGTAGTATAGGCGGCCAGAACAATCAGCCCCAGCATTTT.

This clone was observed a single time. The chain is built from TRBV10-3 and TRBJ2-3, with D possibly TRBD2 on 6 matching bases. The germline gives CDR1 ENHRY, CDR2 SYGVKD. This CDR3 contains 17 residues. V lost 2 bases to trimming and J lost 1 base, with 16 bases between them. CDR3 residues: CAISETQTSFGTDTQYF. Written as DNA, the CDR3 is TGTGCCATCAGTGAGACGCAGACTAGTTTCGGCACAGATACGCAGTATTTT.

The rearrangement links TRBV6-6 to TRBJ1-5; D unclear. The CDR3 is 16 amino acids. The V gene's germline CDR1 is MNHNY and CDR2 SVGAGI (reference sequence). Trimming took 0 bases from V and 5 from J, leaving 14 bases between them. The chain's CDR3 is CASSYSPGREDQPQHF. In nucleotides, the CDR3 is TGTGCCAGCAGTTACTCCCCGGGAAGGGAGGATCAGCCCCAGCATTTT.

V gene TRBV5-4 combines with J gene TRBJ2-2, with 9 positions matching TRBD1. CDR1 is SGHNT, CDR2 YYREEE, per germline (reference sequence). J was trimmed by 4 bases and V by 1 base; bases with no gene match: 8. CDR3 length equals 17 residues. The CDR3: CASSLSGTGPRTGELFF. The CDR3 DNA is TGTGCCAGCAGCTTGTCGGGGACAGGGCCGCGCACCGGGGAGCTGTTTTTT.

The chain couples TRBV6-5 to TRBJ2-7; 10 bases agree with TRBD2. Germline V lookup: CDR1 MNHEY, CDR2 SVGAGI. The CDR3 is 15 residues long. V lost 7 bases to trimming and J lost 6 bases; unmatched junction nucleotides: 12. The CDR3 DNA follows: TGTGCCAGCAACCAACTAGCGGGACGGGCAGTCGAGCAGTACTTC. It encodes CASNQLAGRAVEQYF.

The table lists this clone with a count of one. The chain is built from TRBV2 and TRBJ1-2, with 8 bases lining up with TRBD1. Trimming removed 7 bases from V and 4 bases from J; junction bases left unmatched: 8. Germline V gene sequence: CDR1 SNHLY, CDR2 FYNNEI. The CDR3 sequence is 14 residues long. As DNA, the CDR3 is TGTGCCAGCATTCTGACAGGGGATGCCTATGGCTACACCTTC. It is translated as CASILTGDAYGYTF.

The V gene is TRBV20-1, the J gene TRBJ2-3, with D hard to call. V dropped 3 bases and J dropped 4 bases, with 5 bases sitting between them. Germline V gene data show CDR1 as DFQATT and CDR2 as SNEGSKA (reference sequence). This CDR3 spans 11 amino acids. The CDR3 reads CSASGADTQYF. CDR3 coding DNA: TGCAGTGCTAGCGGTGCAGATACGCAGTATTTT.

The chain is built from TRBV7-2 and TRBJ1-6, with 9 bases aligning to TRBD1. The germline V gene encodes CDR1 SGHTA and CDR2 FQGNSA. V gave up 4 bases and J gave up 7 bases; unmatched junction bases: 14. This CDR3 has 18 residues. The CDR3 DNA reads TGTGCCAGCAGCTGGAAGGGGGCCAGGACAGGGGCGAATTCACCCCTCCACTTT. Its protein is CASSWKGARTGANSPLHF.

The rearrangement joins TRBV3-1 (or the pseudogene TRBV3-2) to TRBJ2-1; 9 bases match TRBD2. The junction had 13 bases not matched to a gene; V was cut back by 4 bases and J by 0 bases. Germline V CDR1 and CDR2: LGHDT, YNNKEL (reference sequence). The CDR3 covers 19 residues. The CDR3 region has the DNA TGTGCCAGCAGCCCCCAGGGGGAAGCGGGAGGTAGCTCCTACAATGAGCAGTTCTTC. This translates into CASSPQGEAGGSSYNEQFF.

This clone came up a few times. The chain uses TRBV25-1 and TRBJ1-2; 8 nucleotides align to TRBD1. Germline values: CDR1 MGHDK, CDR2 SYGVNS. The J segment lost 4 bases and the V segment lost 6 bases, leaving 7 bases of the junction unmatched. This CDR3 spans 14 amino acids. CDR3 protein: CASSLRQGSYGYTF. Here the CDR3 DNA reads TGTGCCAGCAGCCTCCGACAGGGGAGCTATGGCTACACCTTC.

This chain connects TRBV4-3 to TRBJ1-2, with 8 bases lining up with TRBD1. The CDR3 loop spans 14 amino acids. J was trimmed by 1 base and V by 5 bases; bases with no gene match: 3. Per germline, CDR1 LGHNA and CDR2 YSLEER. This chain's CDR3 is CASSSTGVNYGYTF. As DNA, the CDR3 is TGCGCCAGCAGCTCGACAGGGGTTAACTATGGCTACACCTTC.

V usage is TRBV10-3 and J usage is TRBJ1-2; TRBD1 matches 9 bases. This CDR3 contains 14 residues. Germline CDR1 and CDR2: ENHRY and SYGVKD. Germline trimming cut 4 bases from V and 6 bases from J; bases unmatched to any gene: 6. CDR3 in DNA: TGTGCCATCAGTGTCAAACAGGGGGCGGATGGCTACACCTTC. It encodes CAISVKQGADGYTF.

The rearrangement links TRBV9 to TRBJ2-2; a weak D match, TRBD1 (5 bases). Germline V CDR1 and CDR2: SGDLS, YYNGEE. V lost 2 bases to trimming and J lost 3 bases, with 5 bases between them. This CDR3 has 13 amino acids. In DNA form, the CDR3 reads TGTGCCAGCAGCGTCAGGGACACCGGGGAGCTGTTTTTT. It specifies CASSVRDTGELFF.

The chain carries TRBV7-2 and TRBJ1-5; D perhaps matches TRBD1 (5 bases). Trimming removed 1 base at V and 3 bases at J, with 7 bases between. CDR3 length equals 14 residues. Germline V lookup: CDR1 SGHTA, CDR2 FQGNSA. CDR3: CASSLGQYNQPQHF. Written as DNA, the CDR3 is TGTGCCAGCAGCTTAGGACAGTACAATCAGCCCCAGCATTTT.

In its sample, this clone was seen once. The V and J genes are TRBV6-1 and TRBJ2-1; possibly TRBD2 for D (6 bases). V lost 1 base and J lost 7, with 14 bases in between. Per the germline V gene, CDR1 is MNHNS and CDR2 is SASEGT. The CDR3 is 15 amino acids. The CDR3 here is CASSEVRGTLNEQFF. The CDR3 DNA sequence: TGTGCCAGCAGTGAAGTACGGGGGACCCTGAATGAGCAGTTCTTC.

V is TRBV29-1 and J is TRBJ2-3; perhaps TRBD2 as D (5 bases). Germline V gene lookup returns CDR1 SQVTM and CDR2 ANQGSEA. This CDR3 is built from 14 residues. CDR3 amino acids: CITLLGTGTDTQYF. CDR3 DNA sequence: TGCATTACACTTTTAGGTACGGGGACAGATACGCAGTATTTT.

CDR3 loop: CASSPRGISDYGYTF. DNA of the CDR3: TGTGCCAGCAGCCCAAGGGGGATATCGGACTATGGCTACACCTTC. J is TRBJ1-2 and V is TRBV7-3; a weak D match, TRBD1 (6 bases). Deletions cut 5 bases from V and 3 bases from J, with 16 bases between. The CDR3 is 15 residues long. Germline values: CDR1 SGHTA, CDR2 FQGTGA.